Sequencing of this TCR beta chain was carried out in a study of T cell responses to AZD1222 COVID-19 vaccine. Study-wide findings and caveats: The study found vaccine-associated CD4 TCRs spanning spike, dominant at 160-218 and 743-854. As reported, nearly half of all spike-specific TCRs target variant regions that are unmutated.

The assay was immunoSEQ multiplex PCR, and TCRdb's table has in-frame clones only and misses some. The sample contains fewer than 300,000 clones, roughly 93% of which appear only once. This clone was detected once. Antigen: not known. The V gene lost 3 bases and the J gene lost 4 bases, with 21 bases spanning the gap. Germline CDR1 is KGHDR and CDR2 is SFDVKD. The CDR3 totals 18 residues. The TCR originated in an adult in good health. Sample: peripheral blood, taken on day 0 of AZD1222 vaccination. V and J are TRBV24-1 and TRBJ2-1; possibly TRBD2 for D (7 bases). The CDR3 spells CATSDTRGDTGFYNEQFF. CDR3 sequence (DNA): TGTGCCACCAGTGATACCCGGGGGGACACAGGGTTTTACAATGAGCAGTTCTTC.